This T cell receptor beta chain was recovered during a study of blood T cells in healthy people across ages. With 0 bases removed from V and 1 base from J, the gap between germline ends came to 9 bases. This CDR3 comprises 15 residues. From germline, CDR1 is LGHDT and CDR2 YNNKEL (reference sequence). Combining a sample-barcoded 5' primer with a J-beta primer mix, a second PCR ran for about 7 to 12 cycles. In TCRdb, the 5' RACE reads were re-called with MiXCR into one record per CDR3 protein. This sample has more than 750,000 distinct CDR3 sequences, with about 29% found just once. This sample also appeared in a second study, on T cells of mothers and their children.

This chain connects TRBV3-1 to TRBJ1-1, with D perhaps TRBD1 (5 bases). The material sequenced was blood. This TCR derives from a woman aged 40 to 49 in good health. This CDR3 reads CASSQERQWNTEAFF. The CDR3 bases are TGTGCCAGCAGCCAAGAAAGACAGTGGAACACTGAAGCTTTCTTT.